This entry lists 28 T cell receptor beta chains sequenced from one sample in a study of tissue T cells after allogeneic stem cell transplantation. Method: immunoSEQ multiplex PCR; TCRdb's copy keeps in-frame clones and lacks some. The sample shows approximately 47,000 clones, around 69% of them seen only once. Sample: sorted cells pooled from one or two spleens. The origin of the receptors is a pool of C57BL/6 mice in good health.

Notes on this clone: The genes and germline here are from mouse. The sequence runs out 1 residue before the end of the CDR3; the remainder is reconstructed from the germline J gene. V is TRBV13-3 and J is TRBJ2-1, with 10 bases matching TRBD1. CDR3 size: 18 residues. V was clipped by 4 bases and J by 0 bases; unmatched bases: 10. From germline, CDR1 is NNHDY and CDR2 SYVADS. Partial CDR3 DNA: TGTGCCAGCAGTCCGGGACAGGGGAGGGGAAATAACTATGCTGAGCAGTTC. Translation: CASSPGQGRGNNYAEQF. The whole CDR3 is CASSPGQGRGNNYAEQFF.

Notes on this clone: Any gene name here is a mouse gene name. The sequence runs out 1 residue before the end of the CDR3; the remainder is reconstructed from the germline J gene. This chain uses TRBV14 with TRBJ2-4; D call uncertain. The germline V and J ends were trimmed by 1 base and 0 bases, with 6 bases remaining between them. The V gene's germline CDR1 is SGHDT and CDR2 FRDEAV. The CDR3 is 14 residues long. The CDR3 protein is CASSFQISQNTLYF. The sequenced CDR3 bases are TGTGCCAGCAGTTTCCAGATTAGTCAAAACACCTTGTAC.

To note about this clone: Gene names are the mouse ones. The missing CDR3 end, 1 residue past where the read stops, is filled in from the germline J gene. This chain links TRBV13-2 with TRBJ1-2; maybe TRBD1 (6 bases). CDR3 size: 13 residues. V lost 1 base and J lost 4, with 8 bases in between. In germline, CDR1 is NNHNN, CDR2 SYGAGS (reference sequence). The CDR3 DNA, read in part, is TGTGCCAGCGGTGATACAGGGTCCTCCGACTACACC. Protein: CASGDTGSSDYT. The full-length CDR3 reads as CASGDTGSSDYTF.

This clone is classed as medium-sized (0.01 to 0.1%). Gene names are the mouse ones. The read gets to within 1 residue of the CDR3 end, and the germline J gene fills in the rest. The chain employs TRBV12-1 and TRBJ2-2; D remains unclear. Trimming took off 0 bases at V and 2 bases at J, with 6 bases between the two ends. CDR3 length: 14 residues. Germline V gives CDR1 SGHSN, CDR2 HYEKVE. The CDR3 here is CASSLELNTGQLYF. The DNA read from the CDR3 is TGTGCCAGCTCTCTCGAACTTAACACCGGGCAGCTCTAC.

Points on this clone: These gene names are mouse names. The sequenced fragment ends 1 residue before the CDR3 boundary, so the rest is inferred from the germline J gene. The genes are TRBV13-1 and TRBJ2-3; D possibly uses TRBD1 or TRBD2 (5 bases each). This CDR3 has 13 amino acids. The germline CDR1 and CDR2 sequences are NSHNY and SYGAGN. Trimming pared 5 bases from V and 0 bases from J, leaving 7 bases between. The CDR3 is CASRGPSAETLYF. CDR3 bases read: TGTGCCAGCAGGGGGCCTAGTGCAGAAACGCTGTAT.

Details on this clone: Gene names are mouse gene names. The read ends 1 residue shy of where the CDR3 ends; the end is completed using the germline J gene. The rearrangement joins TRBV19 to TRBJ1-1, with D uncertain. V dropped 2 bases and J dropped 1 base, with 6 bases sitting between them. This CDR3 contains 13 residues. Germline V gene lookup returns CDR1 FNHDT and CDR2 SITEND (reference sequence). This CDR3 reads CASSMSENTEVFF. The sequenced part of the CDR3 DNA is TGTGCCAGCAGTATGTCAGAAAACACAGAAGTCTTC.

In its sample, this clone was seen a few times. Mouse germline and gene names are used. The observed sequence ends 1 residue before the CDR3 terminus, with the missing tail filled in from the germline J gene. This chain uses TRBV13-1 with TRBJ2-7; TRBD2 agrees at 10 bases. The CDR3 spans 14 residues. From germline, CDR1 is NSHNY and CDR2 SYGAGN. Trimming took 1 base from V and 4 from J; bases not matched to a gene: 2. Partial CDR3 DNA: TGTGCCAGCAGTGATTCGACTGGGGGGTATGAACAGTAC. It translates to CASSDSTGGYEQY. Given in full, the CDR3 is CASSDSTGGYEQYF.

Turning to this clone: Gene names and germline match the mouse. The CDR3 end is not reached by the read, which stops 1 residue before it; the germline J gene fills it in. The rearrangement uses TRBV4 and TRBJ1-3, with a tentative D call TRBD1 (5 bases). This CDR3 has 14 amino acids. The V and J ends lost 3 bases and 0 bases respectively, with 6 bases between them. Germline CDR1 and CDR2: LGHDT and YNNKQL (reference sequence). The part of the CDR3 DNA that was read is TGTGCCAGCAGCTACACAGGTTCTGGAAATACGCTCTAT. This translates into CASSYTGSGNTLY. The full CDR3 protein reads CASSYTGSGNTLYF.

A remark on this clone: The genes and germline here are from mouse. The read comes to an end 1 residue before the CDR3 does, leaving the germline J gene to fill in the end. This chain links TRBV31 with TRBJ2-7; weak D call: TRBD1 (5 bases). This CDR3 region has 13 residues. Trimming stripped 0 bases from V and 4 bases from J, with 10 bases between. Germline CDR1 reads GKSSPN; CDR2 reads SITVG. Here the CDR3 reads CAWSLSRDYEQYF. The part of the CDR3 DNA that was read is TGTGCCTGGAGTCTGTCCAGGGATTATGAACAGTAC.

This clone has a single count. Mouse gene names and germline throughout. The read falls 1 residue short of the CDR3 end, and the missing part is taken from the germline J gene. This chain joins TRBV16 and TRBJ1-4; D is perhaps TRBD1 (5 bases). The CDR3 is 14 residues long. Deletions cut 0 bases from V and 3 bases from J, with 5 bases between. Per germline, CDR1 SGHSA and CDR2 FRNQAP. CDR3 sequence: CASSLEQANERLFF. The sequenced part of the CDR3 DNA is TGTGCAAGCAGCTTAGAACAGGCCAACGAAAGATTATTT.

Regarding this clone: Gene names refer to mouse genes. The CDR3 is cut off 1 residue early in the read; its end comes from the germline J gene. V gene TRBV15 combines with J gene TRBJ2-5; D is uncertain. V gave up 5 bases and J gave up 4 bases, with 1 base separating them. CDR1 and CDR2 from the germline V gene are SGHND and FRSKSL. This CDR3 contains 10 residues. The CDR3 sequence: CASSEDTQYF. The DNA read from the CDR3 is TGTGCCAGCAGTGAAGACACCCAGTAC. Based on the CDR3 plus reference TRBV15 and TRBJ2-5, the full variable domain is DAGVTQTPRHEVAEKGQTIILKCEPVSGHNDLFWYRQTKIQGLELLSYFRSKSLMEDGGAFKDRFKAEMLNSSFSTLKIQPTEPKDSAVYLCASSEDTQYFGPGTRLLVL.

This clone was seen a single time. The gene names given are mouse names. The read gets to within 1 residue of the CDR3 end, and the germline J gene fills in the rest. This same CDR3 is encoded by further DNA sequences in the sample. The chain is built from TRBV12-2 and TRBJ1-2; 7 positions agree with TRBD1. Per the germline V gene, CDR1 is SGHLS and CDR2 is HYDKME. CDR3 length: 13 residues. With 2 bases clipped from V and 2 bases from J, the junction kept 1 base outside the gene matches. The CDR3 DNA, read in part, is TGTGCCAGCTCTCAACAGGGGAACTCCGACTACACC. Translated, it gives CASSQQGNSDYT. The whole CDR3 region reads CASSQQGNSDYTF.

This clone is a singleton in its sample. Gene names denote mouse genes. The CDR3 end falls 1 residue outside the read, so it is completed with the germline J gene. V is TRBV13-2 and J is TRBJ2-1, with 8 bases aligning to TRBD1. The CDR3 is made up of 16 amino acids. Trimming cost V 0 bases and J 4 bases; bases outside gene matches: 6. Germline CDR1 and CDR2: NNHNN and SYGAGS (reference sequence). Incomplete CDR3 DNA: TGTGCCAGCGGTGATGCACTCCGACAGGGGTATGCTGAGCAGTTC. As protein: CASGDALRQGYAEQF. The entire CDR3 protein is CASGDALRQGYAEQFF.

A remark on this clone: Mouse names are used for the genes. The sequence runs out 1 residue before the end of the CDR3; the remainder is reconstructed from the germline J gene. V and J are TRBV13-1 and TRBJ2-1; 8 bases are a match to TRBD2. Germline V gene data show CDR1 as NSHNY and CDR2 as SYGAGN. V shed 1 base and J 5 bases; nucleotides not matched to a gene: 5. The CDR3 extends over 15 amino acids. CDR3 DNA (partial): TGTGCCAGCAGTGATCGGGGGGGGCGCGATGCTGAGCAGTTC. The encoded protein is CASSDRGGRDAEQF. The CDR3 as a whole reads CASSDRGGRDAEQFF.

Turning to this clone: Gene names denote mouse genes. The CDR3 DNA, read in part, is TGTGCTAGCACCGGACATAACAACCAGGCTCCGCTT. Translated, it gives CASTGHNNQAPL. The CDR3 as a whole reads CASTGHNNQAPLF. The rearrangement joins TRBV29 to TRBJ1-5; a weak D match, TRBD1 (5 bases). The read stops 1 residue short of the end of the CDR3; the missing end is completed from the germline J gene. The CDR3 sequence is 13 residues long. Germline-derived CDR1 and CDR2 are MSHET and SYDVDS. The V end lost 7 bases, the J end lost 0 bases, and 7 bases lay between the germline ends.

With respect to this clone: Gene names are mouse gene names. Read sequence stops 1 residue before the CDR3 end, and the germline J gene provides the missing end. This chain connects TRBV13-1 to TRBJ1-4; 7 bases are a match to TRBD1. The CDR3 runs to 15 residues. V dropped 2 bases and J dropped 2; count of bases not matched to a gene: 3. Looked up from germline, CDR1 is NSHNY and CDR2 is SYGAGN. CDR3 sequence reads: CASSERQGSNERLFF. CDR3 DNA, as far as it was read: TGTGCCAGCAGTGAGAGACAGGGATCCAACGAAAGATTATTT.

About this clone itself: Mouse names are used for the genes. The CDR3 goes on 1 residue after the read ends, and that part is filled in from the germline J gene. The chain is built from TRBV2 and TRBJ2-7; 8 nucleotides align to TRBD2. V lost 0 bases, J lost 4 bases, and 5 bases stayed unmatched. Germline CDR1 and CDR2: LGHNA and YSYQKL. The CDR3 has 15 amino acids. Here the CDR3 reads CASSQDWGGPYEQYF. The CDR3 bases that were read are TGTGCCAGCAGCCAAGATTGGGGGGGTCCTTATGAACAGTAC.

The sample holds one count of this clone. The gene symbols are mouse symbols. The sequence runs out 1 residue before the end of the CDR3; the remainder is reconstructed from the germline J gene. The chain couples TRBV4 to TRBJ2-5; 12 nucleotides match TRBD2. The CDR3 consists of 14 residues. V lost 4 bases and J lost 8; bases outside the gene matches: 4. CDR1 is LGHDT and CDR2 is YNNKQL in the germline V gene (reference sequence). CDR3 sequence: CASSSGTGGFTQYF. The covered CDR3 bases are TGTGCCAGCAGCTCAGGGACTGGGGGGTTCACCCAGTAC. The variable domain in full, completed from reference TRBV4 and TRBJ2-5, reads ETAVFQTPNYHVTQVGNEVSFNCKQTLGHDTMYWYKQDSKKLLKIMFSYNNKQLIVNETVPRRFSPQSSDKAHLNLRIKSVEPEDSAVYLCASSSGTGGFTQYFGPGTRLLVL.

Points on this clone: Gene names and germline match the mouse. From the germline J gene comes the end of the CDR3, since the read stops 1 residue before it. The genes are TRBV14 and TRBJ1-2; D is unclear. Between the trimmed V and J ends, which lost 3 bases and 1 base, there was a span of 4 bases. The CDR3 is 12 residues long. Germline-derived CDR1 and CDR2 are SGHDT and FRDEAV. CDR3 DNA, as far as it was read: TGTGCCAGCAGTTCCAGAAACTCCGACTACACC. Protein: CASSSRNSDYT. The whole CDR3 region reads CASSSRNSDYTF.

Comments on this clone: Germline and genes: mouse. The observed sequence ends 1 residue before the CDR3 terminus, with the missing tail filled in from the germline J gene. This chain uses TRBV12-2 with TRBJ2-1; 9 bases line up with TRBD1. V shed 4 bases and J 6 bases; nucleotides not matched to a gene: 6. The CDR3 loop spans 14 amino acids. Germline loops: CDR1 SGHLS, CDR2 HYDKME. CDR3 bases read: TGTGCCAGCTCCCCCGGACAGGGGATTGCTGAGCAGTTC. This gives the protein CASSPGQGIAEQF. The full CDR3 is CASSPGQGIAEQFF.

Notes on this clone: Genes and germline come from the mouse. Read coverage stops 1 residue before the CDR3 terminus; the germline J gene supplies the remainder. This chain connects TRBV13-3 to TRBJ1-4, with D maybe TRBD1 (6 bases). The V and J ends lost 0 bases and 3 bases respectively, with 15 bases between them. The CDR3 extends over 17 amino acids. Germline V gene data show CDR1 as NNHDY and CDR2 as SYVADS. The CDR3: CASSDGGAGRTNERLFF. The covered CDR3 bases are TGTGCCAGCAGTGATGGGGGGGCAGGAAGGACCAACGAAAGATTATTT.

For this clone: Gene and germline names: mouse. The read gets to within 1 residue of the CDR3 end, and the germline J gene fills in the rest. This chain joins TRBV20 and TRBJ1-4; 10 bases line up with TRBD1. With 6 bases clipped from V and 0 bases from J, the junction kept 10 bases outside the gene matches. In germline, CDR1 is GFQATS, CDR2 STVNSAI. The CDR3 runs 17 residues. CDR3 region: CGAPTGGVLISNERLFF. The covered CDR3 bases are TGTGGTGCCCCGACAGGGGGCGTTCTCATTTCCAACGAAAGATTATTT.

About this clone: Mouse gene names apply. The read ends 1 residue before the CDR3 terminus; that terminus is restored from the germline J gene. V gene TRBV1 combines with J gene TRBJ2-1; TRBD2 agrees at 7 bases. The CDR3 length is 14 residues. Germline CDR1 NSQYPW, CDR2 LRSPGD (reference sequence). With V trimmed by 0 bases and J by 7 bases, 3 bases remained unmatched. The sequenced CDR3 bases are TGCACCTGCAGTGCAGATGGGGGGTGGGCTGAGCAGTTC. Translating it yields CTCSADGGWAEQF. The full CDR3 sequence reads CTCSADGGWAEQFF.

This clone was observed a few times. The germline and genes are mouse ones. Sequencing ends 1 residue short of the CDR3 end; the germline J gene provides the rest. J is TRBJ1-2 and V is TRBV16; D ambiguous. Germline V lookup: CDR1 SGHSA, CDR2 FRNQAP. This CDR3 has 13 amino acids. Trimming stripped 1 base from V and 2 bases from J, with 5 bases between. CDR3 sequence reads: CASSLVGNSDYTF. CDR3 DNA (partial): TGTGCAAGCAGCTTAGTAGGGAACTCCGACTACACC.

As to this clone: Gene and germline names: mouse. The read gets to within 1 residue of the CDR3 end, and the germline J gene fills in the rest. This chain connects TRBV13-1 to TRBJ2-2, with a possible D match to TRBD1 (6 bases). The CDR3 has 13 amino acids. The germline V gene encodes CDR1 NSHNY and CDR2 SYGAGN. Trimming stripped 1 base from V and 6 bases from J, with 7 bases between. The CDR3 DNA, read in part, is TGTGCCAGCAGTGATCAGGGGCCCGGGCAGCTCTAC. Its translation: CASSDQGPGQLY. In full, the CDR3 reads CASSDQGPGQLYF.

For this clone: Gene names are the mouse ones. Coverage ceases 1 residue before the CDR3 finishes, and the germline J gene fills in the end. The V gene is TRBV2, the J gene TRBJ2-1; 8 nucleotides align to TRBD2. CDR3 length: 16 amino acids. V lost 2 bases, J lost 3 bases, and 6 bases stayed unmatched. The V gene's germline CDR1 is LGHNA and CDR2 YSYQKL. The covered CDR3 bases are TGTGCCAGCAGCCAAAGGGGGGGCGATCTCTATGCTGAGCAGTTC. This sequence encodes CASSQRGGDLYAEQF. The complete CDR3 sequence is CASSQRGGDLYAEQFF.

Comment on this clone: Gene names and germline refer to mouse. The missing CDR3 end, 1 residue past where the read stops, is filled in from the germline J gene. The rearrangement joins TRBV5 to TRBJ2-3, with D possibly matching TRBD1 (6 bases). V was trimmed by 0 bases and J by 6 bases, leaving 10 bases between them. Per germline, CDR1 LGHNA and CDR2 YNLKQL (reference sequence). The CDR3 is 14 residues long. The sequenced part of the CDR3 DNA is TGTGCCAGCAGCCAAGATGGCAGGGGCGAAACGCTGTAT. Translation: CASSQDGRGETLY. Given in full, the CDR3 is CASSQDGRGETLYF.

About this clone itself: Gene and germline names: mouse. The read terminates 1 residue ahead of where the CDR3 ends, so the germline J gene completes it. The V call is TRBV13-3, the J call TRBJ1-5, with a tentative D call TRBD1 (5 bases). The CDR3 sequence is 16 residues long. Germline assignment: CDR1 NNHDY and CDR2 SYVADS. Trimming removed 1 base from V and 2 bases from J, with 13 bases in between. The CDR3 here is CASSDLRVRDNQAPLF. The part of the CDR3 DNA that was read is TGTGCCAGCAGTGATCTCAGGGTGAGGGACAACCAGGCTCCGCTT.